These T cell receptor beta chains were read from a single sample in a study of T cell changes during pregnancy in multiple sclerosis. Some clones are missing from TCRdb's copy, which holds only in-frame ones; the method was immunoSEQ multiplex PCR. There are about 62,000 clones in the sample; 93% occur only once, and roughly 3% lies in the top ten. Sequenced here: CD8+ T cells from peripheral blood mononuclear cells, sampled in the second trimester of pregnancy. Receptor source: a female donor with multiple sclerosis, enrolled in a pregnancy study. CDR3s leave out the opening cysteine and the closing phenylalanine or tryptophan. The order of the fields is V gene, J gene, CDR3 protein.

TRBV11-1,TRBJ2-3,ASSVLGTTNTDTQY
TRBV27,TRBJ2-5,ASSLGHYQETQY
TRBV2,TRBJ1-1,ASSEETQQGEAF
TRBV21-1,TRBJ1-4,ASSKAGDFATNEKLF
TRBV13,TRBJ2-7,ASSPGNRGGFGEQY
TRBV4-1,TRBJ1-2,ASSQDSTVRHYGYT
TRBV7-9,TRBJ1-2,ASSPADRIYGYT
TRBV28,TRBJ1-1,ASSLGSMNTEAF
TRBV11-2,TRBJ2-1,ASSLGQGLNEQF
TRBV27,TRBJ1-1,ASSPQGTFSATEAF
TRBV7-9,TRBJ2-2,ASSLAPAGNTGELF
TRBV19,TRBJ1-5,ATNGGTGNQPQH
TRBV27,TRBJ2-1,ASSFLNNEQF
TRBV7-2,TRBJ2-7,ASSLEGSGRLEYEQY
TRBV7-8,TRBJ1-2,ASSPGTVNYGYT
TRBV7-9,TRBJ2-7,ASSLVGAGGLREQY
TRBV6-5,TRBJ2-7,ASSYARDSQNEQY